A selection of T cell receptor beta chains follows, all from one sample in a study of regulatory T cells in long-lasting Graves disease. TCRdb independently ran MiXCR on the multiplex PCR reads; one entry per CDR3 protein. The sample shows 410,000 or so distinct CDR3 sequences, 14% to 15% of them seen only once. Separately, the same data were catalogued under a study of T cells in Graves' hyperthyroidism and ophthalmopathy.

The sample consisted of peripheral blood mononuclear cells (PBMCs), taken at new diagnosis, from a patient treated with antithyroid drugs. These receptors came from a woman aged 25 to 39 with Graves disease. Each CDR3 is given with its conserved first and last residue. D genes are given only for firm matches. Rows may omit the clone size; those that give it use once, few, many or a size class.

V,size,D,J,DNA,CDR3
TRBV2,many,.,TRBJ1-2,TGTGCCAGCATTAGTAACAACTATGGCTACACCTTC,CASISNNYGYTF
TRBV20-1,many,TRBD2,TRBJ2-7,TGCAGTGCTAGCGCGAACGGGAGGCTTTACGAGCAGTACTTC,CSASANGRLYEQYF
TRBV7-9,many,TRBD1,TRBJ1-2,TGTGCCAGCAGCTTTCCCGGACAGGGGGCACATGGCTACACCTTC,CASSFPGQGAHGYTF
TRBV6-1,.,TRBD1,TRBJ1-2,TGTGCCAGCAGGTCCGGACTACAGGGGACCTCCTATGGCTACACCTTC,CASRSGLQGTSYGYTF
TRBV20-1,few,.,TRBJ2-3,TGCAGTGCTAGAGCGTACTTGGGAGATACGCAGTATTTT,CSARAYLGDTQYF
TRBV19,few,.,TRBJ2-7,TGTGCCAGTAGGGGACCGAGTAAGGAGCAGTACTTC,CASRGPSKEQYF
TRBV14,many,.,TRBJ2-7,TGTGCCAGCAGCCTACCCGGGGCAGCCGGCGCCTACGAGCAGTACTTC,CASSLPGAAGAYEQYF
TRBV11-2,many,.,TRBJ2-1,TGTGCCAGCAGCTTAGCACTAGCCTTAACCTACAATGAGCAGTTCTTC,CASSLALALTYNEQFF
TRBV5-6,many,.,TRBJ2-5,TGTGCCAGCAGCTTGGAGGGACTGAGGCCGGCGACCCAGTACTTC,CASSLEGLRPATQYF
TRBV10-3,.,.,TRBJ1-4,TGTGCCATCAAAGGGGGGACTAATGAAAAACTGTTTTTT,CAIKGGTNEKLFF
TRBV3-1,many,TRBD2,TRBJ2-5,TGTGCCACCGAGCGGGAGGGCCTAGCTCTCCCAGAGACCCAGTACTTC,CATEREGLALPETQYF
TRBV7-8,.,TRBD2,TRBJ2-3,TGTGCCAGCAGCTTTGCGGGAGGGGCCCACACAGATACGCAGTATTTT,CASSFAGGAHTDTQYF
TRBV2,many,TRBD2,TRBJ2-2,TGTGCCAGCAGTGAAGCAGGGGGCTGGGCTAGCGGGAGTTCCGTCGCGAACACCGGGGAGCTGTTTTTT,CASSEAGGWASGSSVANTGELFF
TRBV6-2/TRBV6-3,many,TRBD1,TRBJ2-6,TGTGCCAGCAGGGGACAGGGGACCGGGGCCAACGTCCTGACTTTC,CASRGQGTGANVLTF
TRBV11-2,.,TRBD2,TRBJ2-3,TGTGCCAGCAGCTTAGAGGGACTAGCGGGGGCTGAGTCAGATACGCAGTATTTT,CASSLEGLAGAESDTQYF
TRBV7-9,few,.,TRBJ2-7,TGTGCCAGCAGTAGTCGGAGTCCCGAGCAGTACTTC,CASSSRSPEQYF
TRBV11-2,.,.,TRBJ2-3,TGCGCCAGCAGCCTTCGGCTCGGCGGGGATACGCAGTATTTT,CASSLRLGGDTQYF
TRBV29-1,many,.,TRBJ2-5,TGCAGCGTTGACTCAGGCTCCAGGGAGACCCAGTACTTC,CSVDSGSRETQYF
TRBV5-4,once,.,TRBJ2-7,TGTGCCAGCAGCTTGAACGATAGGCACCACGAGCAGTACTTC,CASSLNDRHHEQYF
TRBV7-6,.,TRBD1,TRBJ2-7,TGTGCCAGCAGCTCCCGACAGGGGGACTCCTACGAGCAGTACTTC,CASSSRQGDSYEQYF
TRBV7-9,many,.,TRBJ1-2,TGTGCCAGCAGCCCGGCCCAATATGGCTACACCTTC,CASSPAQYGYTF
TRBV20-1,many,TRBD2,TRBJ2-7,TGCAGTCTTCATGGGACTAGCGGCTCCTACGAGCAGTACTTC,CSLHGTSGSYEQYF
TRBV20-1,.,.,TRBJ2-1,TGCAGTGCCCTAGGGGACCGCTCCTACAATGAGCAGTTCTTC,CSALGDRSYNEQFF
TRBV6-5,few,.,TRBJ2-3,TGTGCCAGCAGTTACTGGGGGTATAGAGCGGCCCTAAGAGGAGATACGCAGTATTTT,CASSYWGYRAALRGDTQYF
TRBV5-4,few,.,TRBJ1-5,TGTGCCAGCAGCCCCGGAGGGGATAGCAATCAGCCCCAGCATTTT,CASSPGGDSNQPQHF
TRBV7-6,many,.,TRBJ2-2,TGTGCCAGCAGCTTCCCACTTGGAAGGAACACCGGGGAGCTGTTTTTT,CASSFPLGRNTGELFF